The 21 T cell receptor beta chains in this list originate from one sample, sequenced in a study of beta chain features in type 1 diabetes. What was sequenced were expressed TCRB transcripts, since all of the isolated RNA had been reverse transcribed. Assay: immunoSEQ multiplex PCR; the TCRdb copy retains only in-frame clones and omits some. The sample lists some 230,000 clones; 9.6% were seen once. The sequenced material came from naive CD4+ T cells from blood. The receptors derive from a woman under 30 in good health.

This CDR3 is CASSLWPQETQYF. CDR3 coding DNA: TGTGCCAGCAGTTTATGGCCACAAGAGACCCAGTACTTC. The gene calls are TRBV27 and TRBJ2-5; no definite D call. The germline V and J ends were trimmed by 1 base and 2 bases, with 5 bases remaining between them. Germline V gene lookup returns CDR1 MNHEY and CDR2 SMNVEV (reference sequence). The CDR3 extends over 13 amino acids.

The chain combines TRBV5-1 with TRBJ2-1; TRBD2 matches at 8 bases. Trimming took 0 bases from V and 4 from J; bases not matched to a gene: 3. From germline, CDR1 is SGHRS and CDR2 YFSETQ. This CDR3 has 15 amino acids. The CDR3 sequence: CASSLAPSGYNEQFF. Here the CDR3 DNA reads TGCGCCAGCAGCTTGGCGCCTAGCGGGTACAATGAGCAGTTCTTC.

This clone occurred a few times. This rearrangement joins TRBV6-6 to TRBJ1-6, with D maybe TRBD1 (6 bases). V was trimmed by 2 bases and J by 8 bases, leaving 16 bases between them. Germline V gene data show CDR1 as MNHNY and CDR2 as SVGAGI (reference sequence). The CDR3 has 16 residues. In DNA, the CDR3 is TGTGCCAGCAGTTACGACAGGCAGGTCCGATATTCACCCCTCCACTTT. Its protein product is CASSYDRQVRYSPLHF.

This clone was recorded a few times. This chain connects TRBV6-5 to TRBJ2-3; 8 positions match TRBD2. Looked up from germline, CDR1 is MNHEY and CDR2 is SVGAGI. CDR3 length: 14 residues. The junction had 11 bases not matched to a gene; V was cut back by 10 bases and J by 5 bases. The CDR3: CAITPAGDVDTQYF. The CDR3 DNA sequence: TGTGCCATCACGCCAGCGGGAGATGTAGATACGCAGTATTTT.

This clone has just a few counts. The chain is built from TRBV28 and TRBJ1-2, with D possibly TRBD1 on 5 matching bases. Germline CDR1 reads MDHEN; CDR2 reads SYDVKM. This CDR3 region has 12 residues. V lost 7 bases and J 7 bases, leaving 13 bases between the germline ends. CDR3 sequence (DNA): TGTGCCAGCACACAAAGGGGTCTTGGCTACACCTTC. This gives the protein CASTQRGLGYTF.

This clone has only a few counts. This chain connects TRBV30 to TRBJ2-7; TRBD1 matches at 10 bases. Germline lookup yields CDR1 GTSNPN and CDR2 SVGIG (reference sequence). The CDR3 spans 14 residues. The ends lost 4 bases at V and 3 bases at J; junction bases unmatched: 6. This chain's CDR3 is CAWTRDRGIYEQYF. The CDR3 DNA follows: TGTGCCTGGACGCGGGACAGGGGCATCTACGAGCAGTACTTC.

This clone showed up just a few times. As DNA, the CDR3 is TGTGCCAGCAGCCTTTTGACAGGTCCAACCTATGGCTACACCTTC. It is translated as CASSLLTGPTYGYTF. V and J are TRBV21-1 and TRBJ1-2; the DNA was not used to check the table's D call, TRBD1. TRBV21-1 is tagged as a pseudogene. The CDR3 extends over 15 amino acids.

This clone was detected only a few times. The chain carries TRBV7-8 and TRBJ2-6; the D is unclear. This CDR3 is 14 amino acids long. V was trimmed by 7 bases and J by 2 bases, leaving 9 bases between them. Germline values: CDR1 SGHVS, CDR2 FQNEAQ. The CDR3 sequence: CASTPNTGANVLTF. CDR3 bases: TGTGCCAGCACCCCCAACACTGGGGCCAACGTCCTGACTTTC.

The rearrangement joins TRBV9 to TRBJ2-5; no clear D gene. Between the trimmed V and J ends, which lost 0 bases and 7 bases, there was a span of 13 bases. This CDR3 comprises 14 residues. Germline V CDR1 and CDR2: SGDLS, YYNGEE. CDR3 sequence reads: CASSVDPGFATQYF. The CDR3 DNA is TGTGCCAGCAGCGTAGACCCCGGGTTTGCGACCCAGTACTTC.

V is TRBV28 and J is TRBJ1-1; D call uncertain. The CDR3 runs to 15 residues. Trimming shortened V by 6 bases and J by 4 bases, and 18 bases separated the two germline ends. Germline V gene data show CDR1 as MDHEN and CDR2 as SYDVKM. The CDR3 spells CASRPTPPTGTEAFF. CDR3 bases: TGTGCCAGCAGGCCCACACCCCCGACTGGCACTGAAGCTTTCTTT.

This chain joins TRBV5-1 and TRBJ2-7; TRBD1 might be the D (5 bases). The germline V and J ends were trimmed by 2 bases and 2 bases, with 8 bases remaining between them. Germline CDR1 reads SGHRS; CDR2 reads YFSETQ. The CDR3 runs to 13 residues. CDR3 sequence reads: CASSFDRAYEQYF. The CDR3 coding sequence is TGCGCCAGCAGCTTTGACAGAGCCTACGAGCAGTACTTC.

This clone has more than one count but fewer than ten. The rearrangement joins TRBV19 to TRBJ2-1, with TRBD2 matching over 10 bases. The V gene's germline CDR1 is LNHDA and CDR2 SQIVND (reference sequence). With V trimmed by 7 bases and J by 9 bases, 12 bases remained unmatched. The CDR3 has 15 amino acids. CDR3 amino acids: CASNPASGRVGEQFF. In DNA form, the CDR3 reads TGTGCCAGTAATCCCGCTAGCGGGAGAGTAGGTGAGCAGTTCTTC.

The V gene is TRBV5-1, the J gene TRBJ2-3, with 7 nucleotides matching TRBD1. This CDR3 comprises 15 residues. Germline-derived CDR1 and CDR2 are SGHRS and YFSETQ. Unmatched junction bases numbered 3, after V lost 2 bases and J lost 0 bases. DNA of the CDR3: TGCGCCAGCAGCTTTGCAGGGGGTAGCACAGATACGCAGTATTTT. It yields the protein CASSFAGGSTDTQYF.

A few counts support this clone. The CDR3: CASSPGLPETQYF. The DNA for the CDR3 is TGTGCCAGCAGCCCGGGACTTCCAGAGACCCAGTACTTC. This chain connects TRBV7-2 to TRBJ2-5; perhaps TRBD2 as D (6 bases). Trimming left V 5 bases short and J 4 bases short, with 11 bases between. CDR3 length: 13 amino acids. Germline CDR1 and CDR2: SGHTA and FQGNSA.

This clone was seen a handful of times. The chain couples TRBV5-1 to TRBJ1-2, with D unresolved. CDR3 length equals 13 residues. The V gene's germline CDR1 is SGHRS and CDR2 YFSETQ. The ends were cut back, 2 bases at V and 1 base at J, with 6 bases in the middle. DNA of the CDR3: TGCGCCAGCAGCTTACAGAGTAACTATGGCTACACCTTC. Amino acid sequence: CASSLQSNYGYTF.

This clone showed up just a few times. The J gene is TRBJ2-2, the V gene TRBV19; TRBD2 matches 12 bases. This CDR3 comprises 15 residues. V trimming: 9 bases; J trimming: 1 base; junction bases outside the gene matches: 3. Germline loops: CDR1 LNHDA, CDR2 SQIVND (reference sequence). The DNA of the CDR3 is TGTGCCAGCACACTAGCGGGGGGGAACACCGGGGAGCTGTTTTTT. It specifies CASTLAGGNTGELFF.

J is TRBJ2-7 and V is TRBV25-1; 12 nucleotides match TRBD2. The CDR3 has 16 amino acids. V lost 4 bases to trimming and J lost 4 bases; unmatched junction nucleotides: 8. The V gene's germline CDR1 is MGHDK and CDR2 SYGVNS. The DNA of the CDR3 is TGTGCCAGCAGTGGCCCTAGCGGGAGGGCGATTTACGAGCAGTACTTC. Translation: CASSGPSGRAIYEQYF.

This clone appeared a few times. The chain couples TRBV28 to TRBJ2-1; D possibly corresponds to TRBD2 (6 bases). Deletions cut 8 bases from V and 8 bases from J, with 16 bases between. This CDR3 is 13 amino acids long. The germline V gene has CDR1 MDHEN and CDR2 SYDVKM. Here the CDR3 DNA reads TGTGCCAGCGTAGAGCGGAGGGACGATGAGCAGTTCTTC. Amino acid sequence: CASVERRDDEQFF.

This clone was recorded a few times. This chain connects TRBV29-1 to TRBJ2-7; 10 bases agree with TRBD2. CDR3 length: 14 amino acids. V lost 0 bases, J lost 3 bases, and 2 bases stayed unmatched. Germline V CDR1 and CDR2: SQVTM, ANQGSEA. The CDR3 here is CSVEDIAGGYEQYF. In nucleotides, the CDR3 is TGCAGCGTTGAAGATATAGCGGGAGGCTACGAGCAGTACTTC.

The chain recombines TRBV5-1 with TRBJ2-7; D not resolved. Trimming shortened V by 4 bases and J by 2 bases, and 4 bases separated the two germline ends. The CDR3 is made up of 11 amino acids. Germline loops: CDR1 SGHRS, CDR2 YFSETQ. CDR3 nucleotides: TGCGCCAGCAGCAGAGCCTACGAGCAGTACTTC. This translates into CASSRAYEQYF.

This clone was seen ten or more times. The rearrangement uses TRBV29-1 and TRBJ2-7; no clear D gene. Trimming stripped 5 bases from V and 3 bases from J, with 14 bases between. The length of the CDR3 is 13 residues. Germline V gene lookup returns CDR1 SQVTM and CDR2 ANQGSEA. The CDR3 DNA sequence: TGCAGCGTTCGTGGCAGAACCTTCTACGAGCAGTACTTC. This gives the protein CSVRGRTFYEQYF.